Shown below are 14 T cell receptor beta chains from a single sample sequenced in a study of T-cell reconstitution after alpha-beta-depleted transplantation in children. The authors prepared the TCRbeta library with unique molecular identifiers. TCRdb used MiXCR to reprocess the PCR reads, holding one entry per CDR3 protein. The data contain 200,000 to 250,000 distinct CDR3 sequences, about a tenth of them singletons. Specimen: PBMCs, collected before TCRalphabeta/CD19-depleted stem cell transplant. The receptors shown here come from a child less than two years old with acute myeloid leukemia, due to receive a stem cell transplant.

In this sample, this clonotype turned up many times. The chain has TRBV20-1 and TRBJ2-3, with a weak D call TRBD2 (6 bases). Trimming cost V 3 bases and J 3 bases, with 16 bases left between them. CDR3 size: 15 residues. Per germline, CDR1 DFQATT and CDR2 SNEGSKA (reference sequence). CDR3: CSASPLAFRTDTQYF. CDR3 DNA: TGCAGTGCTAGTCCCCTAGCGTTTCGTACAGATACGCAGTATTTT.

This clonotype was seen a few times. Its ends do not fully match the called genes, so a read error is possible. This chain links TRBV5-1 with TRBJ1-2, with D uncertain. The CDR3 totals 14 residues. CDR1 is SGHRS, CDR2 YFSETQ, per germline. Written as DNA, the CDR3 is TGCGCCAGCAGCTTGGAAAGGGCTAACTATGGCTACCCCTTC. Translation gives CASSLERANYGYPF.

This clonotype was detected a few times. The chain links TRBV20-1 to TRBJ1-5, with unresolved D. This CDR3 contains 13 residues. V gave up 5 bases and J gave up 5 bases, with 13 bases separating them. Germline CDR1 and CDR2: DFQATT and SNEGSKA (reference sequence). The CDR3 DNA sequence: TGCAGTGCTGCCGTAAAGGGCCATCAGCCCCAGCATTTT. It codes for CSAAVKGHQPQHF.

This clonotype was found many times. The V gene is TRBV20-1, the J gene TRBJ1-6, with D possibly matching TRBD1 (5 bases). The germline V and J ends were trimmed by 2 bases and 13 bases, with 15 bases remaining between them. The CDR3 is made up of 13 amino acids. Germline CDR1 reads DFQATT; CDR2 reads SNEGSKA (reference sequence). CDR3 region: CSARWGEMSPLHF. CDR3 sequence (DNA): TGCAGTGCTAGATGGGGGGAAATGTCGCCCCTCCACTTT.

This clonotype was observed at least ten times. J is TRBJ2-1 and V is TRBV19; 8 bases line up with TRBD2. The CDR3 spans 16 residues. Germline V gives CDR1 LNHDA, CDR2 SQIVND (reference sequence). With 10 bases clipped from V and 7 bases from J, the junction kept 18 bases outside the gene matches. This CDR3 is CATTPWDGRAGNEQFF. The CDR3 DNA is TGTGCCACCACCCCATGGGACGGGAGGGCCGGTAATGAGCAGTTCTTC.

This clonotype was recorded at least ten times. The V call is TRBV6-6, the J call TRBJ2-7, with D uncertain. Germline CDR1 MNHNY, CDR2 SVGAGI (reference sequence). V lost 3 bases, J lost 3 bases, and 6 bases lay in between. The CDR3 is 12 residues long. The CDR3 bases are TGTGCCAGCAGTTATAGGCACTACGAGCAGTACTTC. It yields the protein CASSYRHYEQYF.

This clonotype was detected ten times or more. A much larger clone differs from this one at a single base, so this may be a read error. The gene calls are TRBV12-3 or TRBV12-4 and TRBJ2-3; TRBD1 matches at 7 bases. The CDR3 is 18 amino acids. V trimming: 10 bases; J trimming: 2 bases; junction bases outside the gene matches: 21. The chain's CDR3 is CAITADRMSTSFTDTQYF. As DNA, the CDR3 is TGTGCCATCACCGCGGACAGGATGTCCACTTCCTTCACAGATACGCAGTATTTT.

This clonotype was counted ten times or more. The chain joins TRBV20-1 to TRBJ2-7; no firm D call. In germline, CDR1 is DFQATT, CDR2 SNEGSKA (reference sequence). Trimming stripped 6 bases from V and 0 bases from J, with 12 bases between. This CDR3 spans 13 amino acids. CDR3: CSATRRTSYEQYF. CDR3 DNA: TGCAGTGCCACCAGACGGACCTCCTACGAGCAGTACTTC.

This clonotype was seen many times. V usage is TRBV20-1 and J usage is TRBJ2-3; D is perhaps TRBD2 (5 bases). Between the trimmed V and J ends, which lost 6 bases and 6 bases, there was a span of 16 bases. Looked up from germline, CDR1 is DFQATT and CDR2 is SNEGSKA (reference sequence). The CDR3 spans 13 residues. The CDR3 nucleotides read TGCAGTGCAGAGGGAGCATCGGCCGATACGCAGTATTTT. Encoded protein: CSAEGASADTQYF.

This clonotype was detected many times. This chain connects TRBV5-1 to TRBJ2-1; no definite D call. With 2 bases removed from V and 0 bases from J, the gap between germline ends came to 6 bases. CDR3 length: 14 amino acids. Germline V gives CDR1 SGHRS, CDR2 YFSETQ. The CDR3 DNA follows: TGCGCCAGCAGCTTCCAGAGCTCCTACAATGAGCAGTTCTTC. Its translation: CASSFQSSYNEQFF.

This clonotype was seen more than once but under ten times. This chain's CDR3 is CASSWPRGRLPTGELFF. The CDR3 nucleotides are TGCGCCAGCAGCTGGCCTAGGGGCAGATTACCCACCGGGGAGCTGTTTTTT. The chain links TRBV5-1 to TRBJ2-2; perhaps TRBD1 as D (5 bases). The CDR3 runs 17 residues. CDR1 is SGHRS, CDR2 YFSETQ, per germline. V dropped 3 bases and J dropped 4 bases, with 19 bases sitting between them.

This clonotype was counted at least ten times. The CDR3 DNA reads TGCGCCAGCAGCTTGGGGCAGTTTTCTGGGGGCTACACCTTC. Translated, it gives CASSLGQFSGGYTF. The genes are TRBV5-1 and TRBJ1-2; D gene ambiguous. This CDR3 has 14 amino acids. The germline V and J ends were trimmed by 0 bases and 8 bases, with 14 bases remaining between them. CDR1 is SGHRS and CDR2 is YFSETQ in the germline V gene. Full variable domain (rest looked up from reference TRBV5-1 and TRBJ1-2): KAGVTQTPRYLIKTRGQQVTLSCSPISGHRSVSWYQQTPGQGLQFLFEYFSETQRNKGNFPGRFSGRQFSNSRSEMNVSTLELGDSALYLCASSLGQFSGGYTFGSGTRLTVV.

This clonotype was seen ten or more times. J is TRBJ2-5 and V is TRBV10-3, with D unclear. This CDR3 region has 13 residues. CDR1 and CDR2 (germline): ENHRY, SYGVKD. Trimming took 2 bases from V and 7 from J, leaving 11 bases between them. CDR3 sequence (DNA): TGTGCCATCAGTGAGGGGCTGACTCCGACCCAGTACTTC. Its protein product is CAISEGLTPTQYF.

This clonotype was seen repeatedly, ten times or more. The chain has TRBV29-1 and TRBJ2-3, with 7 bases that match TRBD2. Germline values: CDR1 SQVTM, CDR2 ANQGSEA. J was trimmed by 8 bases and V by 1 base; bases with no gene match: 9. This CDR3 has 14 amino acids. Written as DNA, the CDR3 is TGCAGCGTTGAAGGGTCAGCGGGGAGCAGTACGCAGTATTTT. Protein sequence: CSVEGSAGSSTQYF.